The present entry profiles one TCR beta chain with its context. This sample was taken from a study of blood T cell repertoires in COVID-19. As for the study in general: COVID-19 samples from acute and convalescent phases originated in the United States, Italy and Spain. T cells, B-cell-depleted T cells, or PBMCs provided the cDNA or gDNA that served as material.

In the authors' methods: Amplification with reference gene primers provided the estimates of nucleated cell counts. Produced via immunoSEQ multiplex PCR; TCRdb's table is partial and in-frame only. V and J calls and clone size are given by that table; D and trimming were obtained from the DNA. The sample lists around 92,000 clones; approximately 92% were seen once. The sequenced material came from peripheral blood. This clonotype was sampled from an elderly woman with active COVID-19.

The CDR3 DNA follows: TGTGCCAGCAGCTACGGGACAGGAAACTACGAGCAGTACTTC. It is translated as CASSYGTGNYEQYF. The gene calls are TRBV3-1 (or the pseudogene TRBV3-2) and TRBJ2-7; TRBD1 aligns across 8 bases. The CDR3 sequence is 14 residues long. V was clipped by 5 bases and J by 3 bases; unmatched bases: 6. Germline V lookup: CDR1 LGHDT, CDR2 YNNKEL (reference sequence).